One sample yielded the 9 T cell receptor beta chains listed below, sequenced in a study of blood T cell repertoires in COVID-19. TCRdb's table, derived via immunoSEQ multiplex PCR, lists solely in-frame clones and lacks some. The sample includes 310,000 or so clones, roughly 92% seen only once; the top ten take roughly 2.3%. Specimen: peripheral blood. The origin of the receptors is a woman aged 25-40 years with COVID-19, enrolled during active disease.

The V call is TRBV19, the J call TRBJ2-1; 8 bases are a match to TRBD2. Per germline, CDR1 LNHDA and CDR2 SQIVND (reference sequence). This CDR3 region has 16 residues. Unmatched junction bases numbered 10, after V lost 4 bases and J lost 5 bases. CDR3 in DNA: TGTGCCAGTAGTAAAGCGGGAGTGGGTTTAGACAATGAGCAGTTCTTC. This translates into CASSKAGVGLDNEQFF.

On this clone: Other nucleotide sequences in the sample specify the same CDR3. The chain couples TRBV19 to TRBJ1-1, with 7 bases that match TRBD1. Germline loops: CDR1 LNHDA, CDR2 SQIVND (reference sequence). This CDR3 contains 13 residues. V trimming: 4 bases; J trimming: 3 bases; junction bases outside the gene matches: 2. In DNA, the CDR3 is TGTGCCAGTAGTACAACAGGGGACACTGAAGCTTTCTTT. Protein: CASSTTGDTEAFF.

The chain has TRBV5-1 and TRBJ2-7; D gene unclear. Trimming took off 0 bases at V and 0 bases at J, with 10 bases between the two ends. The germline V gene has CDR1 SGHRS and CDR2 YFSETQ. This CDR3 region has 15 residues. CDR3: CASSLETLISYEQYF. In DNA form, the CDR3 reads TGCGCCAGCAGCTTGGAGACACTTATCTCCTACGAGCAGTACTTC.

The chain has TRBV4-1 and TRBJ1-2; D not resolved. Trimming pared 0 bases from V and 7 bases from J, leaving 15 bases between. This CDR3 contains 15 residues. From germline, CDR1 is MGHRA and CDR2 YSYEKL. The CDR3 reads CASSQEGLGASGYTF. For the CDR3, the DNA is TGCGCCAGCAGCCAAGAAGGACTGGGCGCCTCTGGCTACACCTTC.

This chain connects TRBV12-5 to TRBJ2-5; 8 nucleotides align to TRBD2. From germline, CDR1 is LGHNT and CDR2 FRNRAP. The CDR3 totals 16 residues. The junction had 5 bases not matched to a gene; V was cut back by 1 base and J by 1 base. CDR3 sequence: CASGLGVAGSQETQYF. The DNA for the CDR3 is TGTGCTAGTGGTTTGGGGGTAGCGGGAAGCCAAGAGACCCAGTACTTC.

This chain connects TRBV7-2 to TRBJ1-2; D is unclear. Trimming took 6 bases from V and 0 from J, leaving 8 bases between them. Germline CDR1 and CDR2: SGHTA and FQGNSA. CDR3 length: 13 amino acids. CDR3 bases: TGTGCCAGCAGACTCGACACTAACTATGGCTACACCTTC. Its protein is CASRLDTNYGYTF.

J is TRBJ2-7 and V is TRBV19; no definite D call. This CDR3 is 13 amino acids long. Between the trimmed V and J ends, which lost 5 bases and 2 bases, there was a span of 10 bases. The germline V gene has CDR1 LNHDA and CDR2 SQIVND (reference sequence). Written as DNA, the CDR3 is TGTGCCAGTAGTCCCCAGGTTACCTACGAGCAGTACTTC. Its translation is CASSPQVTYEQYF.

This chain uses TRBV2 with TRBJ1-5; the D gene is possibly TRBD1 (5 bases). CDR3 length equals 14 residues. Germline V gene sequence: CDR1 SNHLY, CDR2 FYNNEI. V was pared by 5 bases and J by 3 bases, with 11 bases between. CDR3 amino acids: CASSNSGFNQPQHF. The CDR3, as DNA: TGTGCCAGCAGTAACTCAGGGTTCAATCAGCCCCAGCATTTT.

This chain links TRBV19 with TRBJ1-4; the match to TRBD1 covers 8 bases. CDR1 and CDR2 (germline): LNHDA, SQIVND (reference sequence). The V gene end was trimmed by 4 bases and the J gene end by 4 bases; junction bases not matched to a gene: 5. The CDR3 is made up of 15 amino acids. CDR3: CASSRRQGINEKLFF. CDR3 DNA: TGTGCCAGTAGTAGGCGACAGGGGATTAATGAAAAACTGTTTTTT.